The 27 T cell receptor beta chains below come from one sample, sequenced in a study of blood T cell repertoires in COVID-19. Sequencing was performed with immunoSEQ multiplex PCR; in TCRdb, only in-frame clones are kept and a portion is missing. In the table there are roughly 90,000 clones, approximately 80% of which are singletons. The specimen sequenced was peripheral blood. The receptor source for this set is a woman in her sixties or seventies with acute or convalescent COVID-19.

The chain couples TRBV6-6 to TRBJ1-2, with D uncertain. The CDR3 is made up of 14 amino acids. CDR1 is MNHNY, CDR2 SVGAGI, per germline (reference sequence). The V end lost 7 bases, the J end lost 0 bases, and 12 bases lay between the germline ends. The CDR3 coding sequence is TGTGCCAGCAAACGGGGTTTCGCTAACTATGGCTACACCTTC. It specifies CASKRGFANYGYTF.

The V gene is TRBV2, the J gene TRBJ2-3; maybe TRBD2 (5 bases). Trimming took 2 bases from V and 2 from J, leaving 8 bases between them. CDR3 size: 14 residues. Germline V CDR1 and CDR2: SNHLY, FYNNEI. Written as DNA, the CDR3 is TGTGCCAGCAGTGAATACGGGGTCACAGATACGCAGTATTTT. The encoded protein is CASSEYGVTDTQYF. Supplemented by reference TRBV2 and TRBJ2-3, the full variable domain reads EPEVTQTPSHQVTQMGQEVILRCVPISNHLYFYWYRQILGQKVEFLVSFYNNEISEKSEIFDDQFSVERPDGSNFTLKIRSTKLEDSAMYFCASSEYGVTDTQYFGPGTRLTVL.

The V and J genes are TRBV2 and TRBJ1-2, with D possibly being TRBD1 (6 bases). V was shortened by 6 bases and J by 4 bases, with 12 bases between the two germline ends. Germline CDR1 is SNHLY and CDR2 is FYNNEI. CDR3 length: 13 amino acids. The DNA of the CDR3 is TGTGCCAGCAGCCCAGGACAGTCCTATGGCTACACCTTC. This sequence encodes CASSPGQSYGYTF.

This clone was detected a few times. This chain joins TRBV6-5 and TRBJ1-2, with D perhaps TRBD1 (5 bases). Trimming took 6 bases from V and 2 from J, leaving 10 bases between them. Germline CDR1 reads MNHEY; CDR2 reads SVGAGI. There are 13 residues in the CDR3. CDR3 region: CASRDTRNYGYTF. The CDR3 DNA reads as TGTGCCAGCAGGGACACCCGCAACTATGGCTACACCTTC.

The chain joins TRBV18 to TRBJ2-2; D is possibly TRBD2 (5 bases). V was pared by 2 bases and J by 6 bases, with 16 bases between. CDR3 length: 16 residues. The germline V gene encodes CDR1 KGHSH and CDR2 LQKENI. CDR3 sequence: CASSPYRGESAGELFF. The CDR3 DNA follows: TGTGCCAGCTCACCATATCGGGGAGAGAGTGCCGGGGAGCTGTTTTTT.

The chain recombines TRBV7-9 with TRBJ1-2, with no clear D. Germline CDR1 and CDR2: SEHNR and FQNEAQ (reference sequence). With 1 base removed from V and 4 bases from J, the gap between germline ends came to 7 bases. This CDR3 contains 13 residues. CDR3 sequence: CASSLEAGYGYTF. The CDR3, as DNA: TGTGCCAGCAGCTTAGAAGCCGGCTATGGCTACACCTTC.

The CDR3 sequence is CASSSDRGETEAFF. The DNA of the CDR3 is TGTGCCAGCAGCTCGGACAGGGGAGAAACTGAAGCTTTCTTT. The chain joins TRBV11-1 to TRBJ1-1; TRBD1 matches 9 bases. Trimming removed 4 bases from V and 5 bases from J; junction bases left unmatched: 5. Germline loops: CDR1 SGHAT, CDR2 FQDESV (reference sequence). The CDR3 runs 14 residues.

This rearrangement joins TRBV4-1 to TRBJ2-7, with 7 nucleotides matching TRBD1. CDR1 is MGHRA, CDR2 YSYEKL, per germline. This CDR3 region has 15 residues. The ends lost 0 bases at V and 2 bases at J; junction bases unmatched: 4. CDR3 sequence (DNA): TGCGCCAGCAGCCAAGATTGGGGACAGCCCTACGAGCAGTACTTC. Translated, it gives CASSQDWGQPYEQYF.

The V and J genes are TRBV5-4 and TRBJ2-2; 7 bases fit TRBD1. CDR1 is SGHNT and CDR2 is YYREEE in the germline V gene (reference sequence). J lost 5 bases, V lost 7 bases, and 5 bases had no gene match. The CDR3 totals 13 residues. The CDR3 reads CASGRGQTGELFF. In DNA form, the CDR3 reads TGTGCCAGCGGTCGGGGACAGACCGGGGAGCTGTTTTTT. Drawing the rest from reference TRBV5-4 and TRBJ2-2, the complete variable domain is ETGVTQSPTHLIKTRGQQVTLRCSSQSGHNTVSWYQQALGQGPQFIFQYYREEENGRGNFPPRFSGLQFPNYSSELNVNALELDDSALYLCASGRGQTGELFFGEGSRLTVL.

The chain recombines TRBV6-5 with TRBJ1-6, with D uncertain. The germline V and J ends were trimmed by 4 bases and 5 bases, with 12 bases remaining between them. The CDR3 length is 15 residues. The germline gives CDR1 MNHEY, CDR2 SVGAGI. CDR3 protein: CASSSFWQDNSPLHF. CDR3 in DNA: TGTGCCAGCAGTTCCTTTTGGCAGGATAATTCACCCCTCCACTTT.

The chain employs TRBV7-3 and TRBJ2-7; possibly TRBD2 for D (5 bases). The V end was cut by 2 bases, the J end by 4 bases, with 9 bases between. This CDR3 has 13 residues. Per germline, CDR1 SGHTA and CDR2 FQGTGA. The CDR3 loop is CASSLGPGYEQYF. CDR3 bases: TGTGCCAGCAGCTTAGGTCCGGGGTACGAGCAGTACTTC.

V and J are TRBV2 and TRBJ1-2; D possibly corresponds to TRBD1 (6 bases). Trimming cost V 8 bases and J 13 bases, with 20 bases left between them. Germline CDR1 SNHLY, CDR2 FYNNEI. CDR3 length: 12 amino acids. The CDR3 nucleotides are TGTGCCAGCCGCCGGTGGGACACTCACTGCACCTTC. Protein: CASRRWDTHCTF. The variable domain in full, with the rest retrieved from reference TRBV2 and TRBJ1-2, is EPEVTQTPSHQVTQMGQEVILRCVPISNHLYFYWYRQILGQKVEFLVSFYNNEISEKSEIFDDQFSVERPDGSNFTLKIRSTKLEDSAMYFCASRRWDTHCTFGSGTRLTVV.

This rearrangement joins TRBV28 to TRBJ2-7; 10 nucleotides align to TRBD2. V shed 5 bases and J 4 bases; nucleotides not matched to a gene: 11. CDR1 is MDHEN and CDR2 is SYDVKM in the germline V gene. The CDR3 loop spans 16 amino acids. The CDR3 nucleotides read TGTGCCAGCAGTGAAACGAGCGGGGGGGCCTTTTACGAGCAGTACTTC. Translated: CASSETSGGAFYEQYF.

The rearrangement uses TRBV9 and TRBJ2-5, with TRBD2 matching over 9 bases. Germline loops: CDR1 SGDLS, CDR2 YYNGEE. The CDR3 is made up of 17 amino acids. V lost 0 bases, J lost 4 bases, and 10 bases stayed unmatched. CDR3 coding DNA: TGTGCCAGCAGCGTAGGGGGAGCGGGGGGCGCGATAGAGACCCAGTACTTC. This encodes CASSVGGAGGAIETQYF.

The chain joins TRBV12-5 to TRBJ2-4; D possibly corresponds to TRBD2 (5 bases). Germline CDR1 is LGHNT and CDR2 is FRNRAP. The CDR3 loop spans 16 amino acids. V dropped 0 bases and J dropped 1 base, with 10 bases sitting between them. This CDR3 is CASGLVLSGAKNIQYF. CDR3 sequence (DNA): TGTGCTAGTGGTTTGGTATTGTCGGGGGCCAAAAACATTCAGTACTTC.

The chain couples TRBV29-1 to TRBJ1-1, with D possibly TRBD1 on 5 matching bases. V was shortened by 7 bases and J by 0 bases, with 12 bases between the two germline ends. Germline V CDR1 and CDR2: SQVTM, ANQGSEA. The CDR3 totals 13 residues. The CDR3 spells CSATPTVNTEAFF. The CDR3 nucleotides read TGCAGCGCAACTCCGACAGTGAACACTGAAGCTTTCTTT.

The chain combines TRBV4-1 with TRBJ2-3, with 7 bases aligning to TRBD1. V dropped 3 bases and J dropped 5; count of bases not matched to a gene: 14. CDR3 length equals 17 residues. Germline values: CDR1 MGHRA, CDR2 YSYEKL. The CDR3 coding sequence is TGCGCCAGCAGCCACGCCGGTAGGGGGCGGTATGGAGATACGCAGTATTTT. It is translated as CASSHAGRGRYGDTQYF.

This clone was picked up a small number of times. This chain uses TRBV5-1 with TRBJ1-4, with unresolved D. The CDR3 is made up of 14 amino acids. V gave up 5 bases and J gave up 8 bases, with 16 bases separating them. Germline V gene data show CDR1 as SGHRS and CDR2 as YFSETQ. The CDR3: CASRFGVSGEKLFF. CDR3 coding DNA: TGCGCCAGCAGGTTCGGGGTCAGCGGAGAAAAACTGTTTTTT.

The gene calls are TRBV7-3 and TRBJ1-1; 12 positions match TRBD1. In germline, CDR1 is SGHTA, CDR2 FQGTGA. Trimming at V came to 5 bases and at J to 11 bases, leaving 3 bases not matched to a gene. CDR3 length equals 12 residues. CDR3 protein: CASSPGQGAAFF. In DNA, the CDR3 is TGTGCCAGCAGCCCGGGACAGGGGGCGGCTTTCTTT.

This clone was recorded once. The rearrangement joins TRBV20-1 to TRBJ1-5; tentative D call: TRBD1 (6 bases). Germline V gives CDR1 DFQATT, CDR2 SNEGSKA (reference sequence). The CDR3 loop spans 15 amino acids. The V end was cut by 3 bases, the J end by 0 bases, with 12 bases between. The CDR3 sequence: CSASVQGNSNQPQHF. DNA of the CDR3: TGCAGTGCTAGTGTACAGGGAAATAGCAATCAGCCCCAGCATTTT.

The genes are TRBV19 and TRBJ2-1; 10 positions match TRBD2. Losses at the gene ends were 5 bases for V and 9 bases for J; bases not matched to a gene: 13. The CDR3 has 16 residues. Germline CDR1 and CDR2: LNHDA and SQIVND (reference sequence). CDR3: CASSPPAERGGGEQFF. CDR3 DNA sequence: TGTGCCAGTAGTCCTCCGGCCGAGCGGGGGGGAGGTGAGCAGTTCTTC.

This chain joins TRBV6-4 and TRBJ2-7; TRBD1 might be the D (6 bases). V shed 7 bases and J shed 1 base, with 14 bases lying between them. Germline CDR1 reads MRHNA; CDR2 reads SNTAGT. CDR3 size: 14 residues. CDR3 nucleotide sequence: TGTGCCAGCAAAGCCGACAGGACTTCCTACGAGCAGTACTTC. Residues: CASKADRTSYEQYF.

J is TRBJ1-2 and V is TRBV7-2, with TRBD1 as a possible D gene (5 bases). CDR3 length: 13 residues. The V and J ends lost 3 bases and 8 bases respectively, with 13 bases between them. The germline CDR1 and CDR2 sequences are SGHTA and FQGNSA. DNA for the CDR3: TGTGCCAGCAGCTTGGGGGGTTGGGAGGGCTACACCTTC. Its protein product is CASSLGGWEGYTF.

The gene calls are TRBV12-3 or TRBV12-4 and TRBJ1-5; TRBD1 matches 8 bases. The CDR3 has 13 residues. The V and J ends lost 6 bases and 7 bases, in that order; junction bases with no gene match: 5. The CDR3, as DNA: TGTGCCAGCAGGCGAAACAGGGGGCAGCCCCAGCATTTT. Protein sequence: CASRRNRGQPQHF.

The gene calls are TRBV6-1 and TRBJ2-6, with 8 nucleotides matching TRBD1. V gave up 4 bases and J gave up 4 bases; unmatched junction bases: 12. Germline assignment: CDR1 MNHNS and CDR2 SASEGT. The CDR3 is 18 residues long. The CDR3 sequence is CASSGSPGQATGANVLTF. The CDR3 DNA sequence: TGTGCCAGCAGTGGGTCTCCGGGACAGGCAACAGGGGCCAACGTCCTGACTTTC.

The V and J genes are TRBV27 and TRBJ1-4; TRBD1 is a possible D gene (5 bases). V was clipped by 7 bases and J by 2 bases, with 11 bases between them. Germline V gene sequence: CDR1 MNHEY, CDR2 SMNVEV (reference sequence). This CDR3 is built from 14 residues. CDR3 protein: CASIPRGTNEKLFF. CDR3 bases: TGTGCCAGCATCCCCCGGGGGACTAATGAAAAACTGTTTTTT.

This chain joins TRBV2 and TRBJ2-5; no definite D call. CDR1 and CDR2 from the germline V gene are SNHLY and FYNNEI. V lost 6 bases, J lost 5 bases, and 7 bases lay in between. The CDR3 has 11 residues. CDR3 DNA: TGTGCCAGCAGACTAATGGAGACCCAGTACTTC. The encoded protein is CASRLMETQYF.